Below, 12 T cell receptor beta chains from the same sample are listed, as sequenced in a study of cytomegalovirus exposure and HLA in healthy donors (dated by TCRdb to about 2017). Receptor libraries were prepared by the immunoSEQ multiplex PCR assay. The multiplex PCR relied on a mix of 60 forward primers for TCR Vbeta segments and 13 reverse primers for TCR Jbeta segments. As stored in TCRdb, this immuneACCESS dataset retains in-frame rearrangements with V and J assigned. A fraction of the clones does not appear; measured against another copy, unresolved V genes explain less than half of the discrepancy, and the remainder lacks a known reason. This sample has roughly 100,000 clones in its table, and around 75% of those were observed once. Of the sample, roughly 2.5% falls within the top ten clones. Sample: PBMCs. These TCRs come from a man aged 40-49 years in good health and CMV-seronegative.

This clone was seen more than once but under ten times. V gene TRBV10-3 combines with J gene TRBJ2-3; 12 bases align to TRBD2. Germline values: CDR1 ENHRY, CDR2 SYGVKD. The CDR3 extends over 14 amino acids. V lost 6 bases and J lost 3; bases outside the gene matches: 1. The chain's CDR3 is CAIRTSGGTDTQYF. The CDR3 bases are TGTGCCATCAGAACTAGCGGGGGGACAGATACGCAGTATTTT.

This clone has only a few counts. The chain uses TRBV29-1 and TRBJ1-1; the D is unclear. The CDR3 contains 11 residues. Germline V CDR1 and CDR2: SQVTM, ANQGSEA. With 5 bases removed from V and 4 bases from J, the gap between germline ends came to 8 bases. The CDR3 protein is CSVFGGTEAFF. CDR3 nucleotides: TGCAGCGTTTTTGGAGGCACTGAAGCTTTCTTT.

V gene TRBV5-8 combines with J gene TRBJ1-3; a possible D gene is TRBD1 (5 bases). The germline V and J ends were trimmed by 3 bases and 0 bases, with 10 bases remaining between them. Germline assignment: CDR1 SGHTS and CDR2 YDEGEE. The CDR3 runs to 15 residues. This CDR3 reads CASSSQGLSGNTIYF. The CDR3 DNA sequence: TGTGCCAGCAGCTCGCAGGGACTCTCTGGAAACACCATATATTTT.

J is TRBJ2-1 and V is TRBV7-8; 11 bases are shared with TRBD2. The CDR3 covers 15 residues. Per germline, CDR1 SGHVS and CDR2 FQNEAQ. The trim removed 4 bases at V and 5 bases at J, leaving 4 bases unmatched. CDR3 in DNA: TGTGCCAGCAGCTCGCCTAGCGGGGGGAACAATGAGCAGTTCTTC. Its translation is CASSSPSGGNNEQFF.

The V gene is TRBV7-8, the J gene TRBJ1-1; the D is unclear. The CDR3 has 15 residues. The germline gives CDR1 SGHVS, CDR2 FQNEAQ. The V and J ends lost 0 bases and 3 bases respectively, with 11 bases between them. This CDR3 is CASSLAPSADTEAFF. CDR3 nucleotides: TGTGCCAGCAGCTTAGCTCCCAGCGCGGACACTGAAGCTTTCTTT.

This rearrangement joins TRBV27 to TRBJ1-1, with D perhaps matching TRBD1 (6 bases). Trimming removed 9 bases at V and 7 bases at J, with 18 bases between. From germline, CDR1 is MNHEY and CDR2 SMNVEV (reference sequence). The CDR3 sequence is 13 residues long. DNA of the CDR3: TGTGCCAGTGGTAGGGCAGGGGCGGTTGAAGCTTTCTTT. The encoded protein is CASGRAGAVEAFF.

The CDR3 loop is CASSLKRTGVEQFF. As DNA, the CDR3 is TGTGCCAGCAGTTTAAAGCGGACTGGCGTTGAGCAGTTCTTC. The V and J genes are TRBV28 and TRBJ2-1, with D possibly TRBD2 on 5 matching bases. The CDR3 has 14 amino acids. V was pared by 2 bases and J by 9 bases, with 14 bases between. Germline V lookup: CDR1 MDHEN, CDR2 SYDVKM.

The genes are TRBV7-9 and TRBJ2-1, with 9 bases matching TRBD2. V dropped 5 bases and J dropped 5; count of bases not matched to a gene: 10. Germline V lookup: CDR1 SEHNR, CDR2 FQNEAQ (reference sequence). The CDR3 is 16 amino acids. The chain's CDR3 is CASSRFSSGVHNEQFF. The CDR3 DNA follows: TGTGCCAGCAGCCGTTTCTCTAGCGGGGTGCACAATGAGCAGTTCTTC.

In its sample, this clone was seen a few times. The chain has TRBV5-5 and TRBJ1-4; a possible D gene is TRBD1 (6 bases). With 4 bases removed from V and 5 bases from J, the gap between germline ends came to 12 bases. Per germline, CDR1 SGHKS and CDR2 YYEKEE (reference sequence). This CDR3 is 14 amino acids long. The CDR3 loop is CASSVGHTNEKLFF. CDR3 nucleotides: TGTGCCAGCAGCGTGGGACACACGAATGAAAAACTGTTTTTT.

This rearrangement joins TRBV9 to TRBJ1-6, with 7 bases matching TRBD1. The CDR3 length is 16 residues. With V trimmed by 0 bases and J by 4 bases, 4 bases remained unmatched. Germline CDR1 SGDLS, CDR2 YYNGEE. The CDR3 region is CASSVAEGQYNSPLHF. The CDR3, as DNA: TGTGCCAGCAGCGTAGCCGAGGGACAGTATAATTCACCCCTCCACTTT.

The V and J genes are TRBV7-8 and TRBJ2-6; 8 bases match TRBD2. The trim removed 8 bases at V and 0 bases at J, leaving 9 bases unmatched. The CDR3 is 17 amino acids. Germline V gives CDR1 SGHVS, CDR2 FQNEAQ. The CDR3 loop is CASLNSGVFSGANVLTF. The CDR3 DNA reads TGTGCCAGCCTCAATAGCGGGGTGTTCTCTGGGGCCAACGTCCTGACTTTC.

CDR3 DNA: TGTGCCAGCAGGGGCGGGATGGGGATGAACACTGAAGCTTTCTTT. Encoded protein: CASRGGMGMNTEAFF. The rearrangement uses TRBV7-9 and TRBJ1-1; no reliable D call. Per the germline V gene, CDR1 is SEHNR and CDR2 is FQNEAQ (reference sequence). V was clipped by 6 bases and J by 0 bases, with 14 bases between them. The CDR3 spans 15 residues.